These 13 T cell receptor beta chains originate from one sample sequenced in a study of OX40 agonist ivuxolimab in advanced cancers. Some clones are missing from TCRdb's copy, which holds only in-frame ones; the method was immunoSEQ multiplex PCR. Of about 71,000 clones in the sample, approximately 78% were seen once. Sequencing used CD4+ or CD8+ T cells sorted from blood, obtained in a trial of the OX40 agonist ivuxolimab. These receptors all stem from an adult with an advanced solid tumor such as melanoma, head and neck, liver or kidney cancer.

The V gene is TRBV7-9, the J gene TRBJ1-1; D is possibly TRBD1 (5 bases). The germline V and J ends were trimmed by 11 bases and 7 bases, with 14 bases remaining between them. The CDR3 has 11 amino acids. Germline V gives CDR1 SEHNR, CDR2 FQNEAQ (reference sequence). The CDR3 nucleotides read TGTGCCTACTCTCCGGGGGGTGAAGCTTTCTTT. It codes for CAYSPGGEAFF.

This chain connects TRBV11-2 to TRBJ1-6, with 7 nucleotides matching TRBD1. CDR1 is SGHAT, CDR2 FQNNGV, per germline. The junction had 9 bases not matched to a gene; V was cut back by 5 bases and J by 14 bases. This CDR3 has 13 residues. The CDR3 region has the DNA TGTGCCAGCAGCACTTACAGGGGAGTAGCCCTCCACTTT. It encodes CASSTYRGVALHF.

This chain uses TRBV11-2 with TRBJ1-4; D may be TRBD1 (5 bases). The CDR3 has 15 amino acids. V shed 1 base and J shed 0 bases, with 6 bases lying between them. In germline, CDR1 is SGHAT, CDR2 FQNNGV. The CDR3 sequence: CASSLGGATNEKLFF. The CDR3 DNA is TGTGCCAGCAGCTTAGGGGGGGCAACTAATGAAAAACTGTTTTTT.

This chain joins TRBV5-6 and TRBJ2-2; D is undetermined. This CDR3 has 14 residues. The ends were cut back, 0 bases at V and 3 bases at J, with 6 bases in the middle. CDR1 is SGHDT, CDR2 YYEEEE, per germline. The CDR3 DNA sequence: TGTGCCAGCAGCTTGGTTTGGGACACCGGGGAGCTGTTTTTT. It translates to CASSLVWDTGELFF.

The J gene is TRBJ2-1, the V gene TRBV29-1; 8 bases line up with TRBD2. The germline gives CDR1 SQVTM, CDR2 ANQGSEA. The CDR3 length is 13 residues. The V and J ends lost 7 bases and 6 bases, in that order; junction bases with no gene match: 8. The CDR3: CSGTSGLFNEQFF. The CDR3, as DNA: TGCAGCGGTACTAGCGGCCTATTCAATGAGCAGTTCTTC.

V and J are TRBV5-5 and TRBJ1-1; a possible D gene is TRBD1 (6 bases). The V end lost 0 bases, the J end lost 2 bases, and 11 bases lay between the germline ends. Germline CDR1 is SGHKS and CDR2 is YYEKEE (reference sequence). The CDR3 is 15 amino acids. CDR3 in amino acids: CASSLEPRGNTEAFF. CDR3 DNA: TGTGCCAGCAGCTTGGAGCCCAGGGGAAACACTGAAGCTTTCTTT.

This clone was picked up one time. V usage is TRBV19 and J usage is TRBJ1-4, with D perhaps matching TRBD1 (5 bases). V shed 4 bases and J shed 5 bases, with 8 bases lying between them. In germline, CDR1 is LNHDA, CDR2 SQIVND (reference sequence). The CDR3 spans 13 residues. CDR3 protein: CASSRRGNEKLFF. In DNA, the CDR3 is TGTGCCAGTAGTAGAAGGGGAAATGAAAAACTGTTTTTT.

The chain is built from TRBV2 and TRBJ2-1; perhaps TRBD2 as D (7 bases). The CDR3 runs to 13 residues. Germline CDR1 reads SNHLY; CDR2 reads FYNNEI. V was clipped by 4 bases and J by 9 bases, with 13 bases between them. Written as DNA, the CDR3 is TGTGCCAGCAGTGTGGGGGGAGGGGGTGAGCAGTTCTTC. Its translation: CASSVGGGGEQFF.

Comment on this clone: Mismatch with germline at one junction end may stem from a read error. Other nucleotide sequences in the sample specify the same CDR3. The chain carries TRBV5-4 and TRBJ2-7; TRBD2 aligns across 7 bases. Germline-derived CDR1 and CDR2 are SGHNT and YYREEE (reference sequence). The CDR3 loop spans 16 amino acids. CDR3 residues: CASSPTSVIASYEQYF. The DNA of the CDR3 is TGTGCCAGCAGCCCTACTAGCGTAATAGCTTCCTATGAGCAGTACTTC.

The chain joins TRBV7-2 to TRBJ2-5; TRBD2 aligns across 11 bases. From germline, CDR1 is SGHTA and CDR2 FQGNSA. V lost 1 base to trimming and J lost 3 bases; unmatched junction nucleotides: 7. The CDR3 extends over 17 amino acids. The CDR3 DNA is TGTGCCAGCAGCTTAGATCTAGCGGGGGGCCTCGAAGAGACCCAGTACTTC. This translates into CASSLDLAGGLEETQYF.

The J gene is TRBJ2-1, the V gene TRBV5-5; 7 bases agree with TRBD1. CDR3 size: 16 residues. Trimming cost V 4 bases and J 8 bases; bases outside gene matches: 15. Germline V gene data show CDR1 as SGHKS and CDR2 as YYEKEE (reference sequence). The CDR3 sequence: CASSTDTRGKEDEQFF. CDR3 DNA: TGTGCCAGCAGCACCGATACCAGGGGGAAGGAAGATGAGCAGTTCTTC.

The chain employs TRBV18 and TRBJ2-1; 7 bases fit TRBD1. This CDR3 contains 14 residues. Germline trimming cut 5 bases from V and 1 base from J; bases unmatched to any gene: 2. In germline, CDR1 is KGHSH, CDR2 LQKENI. The DNA for the CDR3 is TGTGCCAGCTCAAAACAGGGGTCCTACAATGAGCAGTTCTTC. Amino acid sequence: CASSKQGSYNEQFF.

This chain uses TRBV28 with TRBJ1-1; 8 bases align to TRBD1. After removal of 4 bases from V and 3 bases from J, the junction contained 7 bases not matched to a gene. Germline-derived CDR1 and CDR2 are MDHEN and SYDVKM. The length of the CDR3 is 15 residues. In DNA, the CDR3 is TGTGCCAGCAGTTCTCGACAGGGGAGGTACACTGAAGCTTTCTTT. This codes for CASSSRQGRYTEAFF. The whole variable domain, remainder taken from reference TRBV28 and TRBJ1-1, is DVKVTQSSRYLVKRTGEKVFLECVQDMDHENMFWYRQDPGLGLRLIYFSYDVKMKEKGDIPEGYSVSREKKERFSLILESASTNQTSMYLCASSSRQGRYTEAFFGQGTRLTVV.